Described below is a single T cell receptor beta chain sequence and its context. The data stem from a study of control samples from healthy donors and cancer patients. Produced via immunoSEQ multiplex PCR; TCRdb's table is partial and in-frame only. The sample lists about 140,000 clones, roughly nine tenths occurring once. The CDR3 has 13 amino acids. Germline-derived CDR1 and CDR2 are SGHRS and YFSETQ. V was trimmed by 4 bases and J by 6 bases, leaving 8 bases between them. This clonotype was sampled from a man aged 18 to 29 in good health. V usage is TRBV5-1 and J usage is TRBJ1-6, with no clear D. Material: blood. The CDR3 DNA sequence: TGCGCCAGCAGCCCTGACCCTAATTCACCCCTCCACTTT. This encodes CASSPDPNSPLHF.